The 29 T cell receptor beta chains below were found in one sample sequenced in a study of cytomegalovirus exposure and HLA in healthy donors. It was with 60 Vbeta and 13 Jbeta primers that the PCR ran. Produced via immunoSEQ multiplex PCR; TCRdb's table is partial and in-frame only. The data show 150,000 to 200,000 clones, about 65% seen once. Sequenced material: PBMCs. All receptors derive from a woman aged 25 to 39 in good health and CMV-seronegative.

The genes are TRBV28 and TRBJ1-5; the D gene is possibly TRBD1 (5 bases). The CDR3 sequence is 13 residues long. With 11 bases removed from V and 1 base from J, the gap between germline ends came to 12 bases. In germline, CDR1 is MDHEN, CDR2 SYDVKM. The CDR3 DNA reads TGTGCCGCCCGGGGGGGAAGCAATCAGCCCCAGCATTTT. Its translation: CAARGGSNQPQHF.

The chain is built from TRBV28 and TRBJ1-1; D is ambiguous. Trimming stripped 3 bases from V and 7 bases from J, with 9 bases between. This CDR3 region has 12 residues. Germline CDR1 and CDR2: MDHEN and SYDVKM. CDR3 amino acids: CASSFRAGEAFF. CDR3 in DNA: TGTGCCAGCAGTTTCCGCGCCGGTGAAGCTTTCTTT.

The CDR3 loop reads CASGPLDSPETQYF. CDR3 coding DNA: TGTGCCAGTGGACCTTTAGACAGCCCAGAGACCCAGTACTTC. V gene TRBV2 combines with J gene TRBJ2-5; tentatively, D is TRBD1 (5 bases). V dropped 9 bases and J dropped 4 bases, with 18 bases sitting between them. The germline CDR1 and CDR2 sequences are SNHLY and FYNNEI. This CDR3 region has 14 residues. The full variable domain, with the rest looked up from reference TRBV2 and TRBJ2-5, is EPEVTQTPSHQVTQMGQEVILRCVPISNHLYFYWYRQILGQKVEFLVSFYNNEISEKSEIFDDQFSVERPDGSNFTLKIRSTKLEDSAMYFCASGPLDSPETQYFGPGTRLLVL.

The chain carries TRBV15 and TRBJ2-7; D is perhaps TRBD1 (5 bases). CDR3 length equals 15 residues. Germline lookup yields CDR1 LNHNV and CDR2 YYDKDF (reference sequence). Trimming shortened V by 2 bases and J by 0 bases, and 11 bases separated the two germline ends. This CDR3 is CATSRSGHNSYEQYF. The DNA for the CDR3 is TGTGCCACCAGCAGATCAGGACACAACTCCTACGAGCAGTACTTC.

The CDR3 is CASSMAGESYEQYF. CDR3 bases: TGTGCCAGTAGTATGGCGGGGGAGTCCTACGAGCAGTACTTC. This chain links TRBV19 with TRBJ2-7; 7 nucleotides agree with TRBD2. Trimming at V came to 3 bases and at J to 1 base, leaving 3 bases not matched to a gene. This CDR3 comprises 14 residues. The germline gives CDR1 LNHDA, CDR2 SQIVND (reference sequence).

The rearrangement uses TRBV11-2 and TRBJ2-2; 7 nucleotides line up with TRBD1. J lost 9 bases, V lost 3 bases, and 7 bases had no gene match. The length of the CDR3 is 14 residues. The germline gives CDR1 SGHAT, CDR2 FQNNGV. For the CDR3, the DNA is TGTGCCAGCAGCTTCGACAGGGTGTTGAGGGAGCTGTTTTTT. Its translation is CASSFDRVLRELFF.

The rearrangement links TRBV6-5 to TRBJ1-2; no clear D gene. Germline-derived CDR1 and CDR2 are MNHEY and SVGAGI. This CDR3 has 15 residues. V dropped 5 bases and J dropped 4 bases, with 17 bases sitting between them. CDR3 protein: CASSPYGDPGYGYTF. In DNA form, the CDR3 reads TGTGCCAGCAGTCCCTACGGGGATCCGGGCTATGGCTACACCTTC.

This chain links TRBV6-6 with TRBJ2-5, with D unclear. The CDR3 is 11 amino acids. V lost 5 bases and J lost 5, with 6 bases in between. Germline CDR1 and CDR2: MNHNY and SVGAGI (reference sequence). Here the CDR3 reads CASSGRETQYF. CDR3 sequence (DNA): TGTGCCAGCAGTGGCCGCGAGACCCAGTACTTC.

V and J are TRBV2 and TRBJ1-1; D uncertain. V was shortened by 7 bases and J by 5 bases, with 17 bases between the two germline ends. Germline CDR1 reads SNHLY; CDR2 reads FYNNEI. The CDR3 spans 14 residues. In DNA, the CDR3 is TGTGCCAGCATCTTCCGGGAAGAACAAACTGAAGCTTTCTTT. Protein sequence: CASIFREEQTEAFF.

The rearrangement links TRBV6-6 to TRBJ1-1; 9 bases fit TRBD1. The CDR3 runs to 14 residues. Germline CDR1 reads MNHNY; CDR2 reads SVGAGI (reference sequence). The V gene end was trimmed by 5 bases and the J gene end by 5 bases; junction bases not matched to a gene: 6. In nucleotides, the CDR3 is TGTGCCAGCAGTCCCCGGGACAGGGCAACTGAAGCTTTCTTT. Translated: CASSPRDRATEAFF.

V gene TRBV6-5 combines with J gene TRBJ2-7, with a weak D call TRBD1 (6 bases). Germline lookup yields CDR1 MNHEY and CDR2 SVGAGI. The V end lost 5 bases, the J end lost 3 bases, and 14 bases lay between the germline ends. This CDR3 spans 14 amino acids. The CDR3 protein is CASSIRDNLYEQYF. The DNA of the CDR3 is TGTGCCAGCAGTATTCGGGACAATCTCTACGAGCAGTACTTC.

V gene TRBV6-1 combines with J gene TRBJ2-7, with 8 nucleotides matching TRBD1. Germline V gene lookup returns CDR1 MNHNS and CDR2 SASEGT. The CDR3 runs 13 residues. With 5 bases clipped from V and 6 bases from J, the junction kept 6 bases outside the gene matches. This CDR3 reads CASSTDRAGEQYF. CDR3 nucleotide sequence: TGTGCCAGCAGTACGGACAGGGCGGGCGAGCAGTACTTC.

Comment on this clone: Other DNA sequences in this specimen translate into the identical CDR3. The chain couples TRBV9 to TRBJ1-6, with TRBD1 identical over 8 bases. J was trimmed by 6 bases and V by 3 bases; bases with no gene match: 2. Germline V gives CDR1 SGDLS, CDR2 YYNGEE. This CDR3 is 14 amino acids long. CDR3 residues: CASSGGQGNSPLHF. The DNA for the CDR3 is TGTGCCAGCAGCGGCGGACAGGGTAATTCACCCCTCCACTTT.

The chain links TRBV4-1 to TRBJ1-2, with TRBD1 matching 9 bases. Germline CDR1 is MGHRA and CDR2 is YSYEKL. Trimming removed 2 bases from V and 8 bases from J; junction bases left unmatched: 6. CDR3 length: 14 amino acids. The CDR3 DNA reads as TGCGCCAGCAGCCAACCCGGACAGGGGCGCGGCTACACCTTC. This codes for CASSQPGQGRGYTF.

The rearrangement joins TRBV4-3 to TRBJ2-2, with a tentative D call TRBD1 (6 bases). Per germline, CDR1 LGHNA and CDR2 YSLEER. V lost 8 bases and J lost 7, with 20 bases in between. The CDR3 covers 15 residues. CDR3 residues: CASGQNFQGHGELFF. DNA for the CDR3: TGCGCCAGCGGACAGAACTTCCAGGGGCACGGGGAGCTGTTTTTT.

Only a few counts were recorded for this clone. The chain uses TRBV4-1 and TRBJ2-7; TRBD1 aligns across 10 bases. After removal of 3 bases from V and 6 bases from J, the junction contained 8 bases not matched to a gene. CDR1 and CDR2 (germline): MGHRA, YSYEKL. CDR3 length equals 15 residues. CDR3 nucleotides: TGCGCCAGCAGCCACTCCGGGACAGGGGAGGCCGAGCAGTACTTC. Protein: CASSHSGTGEAEQYF.

DNA for the CDR3: TGTGCCAGTAGGTCTATAGGGGTCCTGGATTCACCCCTCCACTTT. It codes for CASRSIGVLDSPLHF. This sequence joins TRBV19 and TRBJ1-6, with a possible D match to TRBD1 (5 bases). The germline V and J ends were trimmed by 6 bases and 8 bases, with 17 bases remaining between them. Germline assignment: CDR1 LNHDA and CDR2 SQIVND (reference sequence). This CDR3 region has 15 residues.

This chain joins TRBV18 and TRBJ1-1; maybe TRBD1 (5 bases). Between the trimmed V and J ends, which lost 4 bases and 1 base, there was a span of 10 bases. The germline CDR1 and CDR2 sequences are KGHSH and LQKENI. This CDR3 is 14 amino acids long. The CDR3 loop reads CASSLGGQNTEAFF. The CDR3 region has the DNA TGTGCCAGCTCACTCGGGGGTCAGAACACTGAAGCTTTCTTT.

This clone was seen only a few times. The chain is built from TRBV7-2 and TRBJ1-2; possible D gene TRBD1, 6 bases. Trimming took off 1 base at V and 6 bases at J, with 9 bases between the two ends. The CDR3 contains 13 residues. Germline loops: CDR1 SGHTA, CDR2 FQGNSA. Here the CDR3 reads CASSLGRGNGYTF. CDR3 nucleotides: TGTGCCAGCAGCTTAGGCAGGGGTAATGGCTACACCTTC.

The genes are TRBV2 and TRBJ2-3, with 10 nucleotides matching TRBD2. Germline CDR1 reads SNHLY; CDR2 reads FYNNEI. Germline trimming cut 2 bases from V and 1 base from J; bases unmatched to any gene: 6. The CDR3 has 17 amino acids. CDR3 in amino acids: CASSETVAGGGTDTQYF. As DNA, the CDR3 is TGTGCCAGCAGTGAAACGGTAGCGGGAGGTGGCACAGATACGCAGTATTTT.

The gene calls are TRBV5-1 and TRBJ2-3; 11 bases are a match to TRBD2. J lost 0 bases, V lost 4 bases, and 7 bases had no gene match. CDR3 size: 17 residues. Germline V gives CDR1 SGHRS, CDR2 YFSETQ. The CDR3 is CASSPGTSGTSTDTQYF. For the CDR3, the DNA is TGCGCCAGCAGCCCCGGGACTAGCGGTACTAGCACAGATACGCAGTATTTT.

This sequence joins TRBV18 and TRBJ1-1; D is unclear. Germline V gene sequence: CDR1 KGHSH, CDR2 LQKENI. The germline V and J ends were trimmed by 3 bases and 4 bases, with 12 bases remaining between them. This CDR3 spans 14 amino acids. Written as DNA, the CDR3 is TGTGCCAGCTCACCGCTCCGGGGTGGCACTGAAGCTTTCTTT. Amino acids: CASSPLRGGTEAFF.

The chain joins TRBV29-1 to TRBJ2-2; weak D call: TRBD1 (6 bases). Germline loops: CDR1 SQVTM, CDR2 ANQGSEA. The CDR3 contains 15 residues. The V end was cut by 6 bases, the J end by 2 bases, with 16 bases between. The CDR3 here is CSVPALDSNTGELFF. The CDR3 nucleotides are TGCAGCGTCCCCGCCTTGGACAGTAACACCGGGGAGCTGTTTTTT.

V gene TRBV27 combines with J gene TRBJ2-1; a weak D match, TRBD2 (5 bases). CDR1 is MNHEY and CDR2 is SMNVEV in the germline V gene (reference sequence). V shed 5 bases and J shed 5 bases, with 19 bases lying between them. This CDR3 region has 16 residues. The CDR3 protein is CASSPIGLEGHNEQFF. The CDR3 nucleotides read TGTGCCAGCAGTCCGATAGGGCTAGAGGGTCACAATGAGCAGTTCTTC.

The V call is TRBV28, the J call TRBJ1-4; D is ambiguous. This CDR3 has 14 amino acids. CDR1 is MDHEN and CDR2 is SYDVKM in the germline V gene. Trimming took 5 bases from V and 8 from J, leaving 15 bases between them. The CDR3 sequence: CASSRPQRGEKLFF. CDR3 nucleotide sequence: TGTGCCAGCAGTCGGCCCCAACGAGGAGAAAAACTGTTTTTT.

V gene TRBV5-1 combines with J gene TRBJ2-5, with a weak D call TRBD2 (7 bases). Trimming took 5 bases from V and 5 from J, leaving 19 bases between them. Germline loops: CDR1 SGHRS, CDR2 YFSETQ. The CDR3 totals 15 residues. The CDR3 region has the DNA TGCGCCAGCAGACTAGAGGGGGGGCGAGGGGAGACCCAGTACTTC. It is translated as CASRLEGGRGETQYF.

V and J are TRBV2 and TRBJ1-1; D perhaps matches TRBD1 (5 bases). In germline, CDR1 is SNHLY, CDR2 FYNNEI. This CDR3 comprises 12 residues. V lost 8 bases to trimming and J lost 8 bases, with 15 bases between them. CDR3 residues: CASRRGNPEAFF. CDR3 DNA sequence: TGTGCCAGCCGAAGGGGCAACCCCGAAGCTTTCTTT.

The chain couples TRBV5-1 to TRBJ1-2, with TRBD1 matching over 7 bases. The germline V gene encodes CDR1 SGHRS and CDR2 YFSETQ. The CDR3 covers 16 residues. With V trimmed by 0 bases and J by 4 bases, 9 bases remained unmatched. CDR3 sequence (DNA): TGCGCCAGCAGCTTGGCCGCAGGACAGGCGTTCTATGGCTACACCTTC. Residues: CASSLAAGQAFYGYTF.

The chain uses TRBV5-5 and TRBJ1-4, with D perhaps matching TRBD1 (6 bases). CDR3 length equals 17 residues. In germline, CDR1 is SGHKS, CDR2 YYEKEE (reference sequence). V was pared by 6 bases and J by 4 bases, with 22 bases between. CDR3 protein: CASTPGRGGINNEKLFF. As DNA, the CDR3 is TGTGCCAGCACCCCCGGGAGGGGGGGGATCAATAATGAAAAACTGTTTTTT.